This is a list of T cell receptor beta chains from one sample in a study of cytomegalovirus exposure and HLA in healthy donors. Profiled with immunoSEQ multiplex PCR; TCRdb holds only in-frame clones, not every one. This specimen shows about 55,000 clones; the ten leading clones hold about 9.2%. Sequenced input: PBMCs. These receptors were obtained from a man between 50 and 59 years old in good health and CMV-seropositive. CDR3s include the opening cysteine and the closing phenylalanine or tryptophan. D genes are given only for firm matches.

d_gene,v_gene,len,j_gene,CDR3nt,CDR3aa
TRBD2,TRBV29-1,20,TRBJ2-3,TGCAGCGTCATGGCTACCGGGACTAGCGGGAGGGCCGACCCCCCAGATACGCAGTATTTT,CSVMATGTSGRADPPDTQYF
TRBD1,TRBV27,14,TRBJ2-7,TGTGCCAGCAGGGGACAGACAATCTCCTACGAGCAGTACTTC,CASRGQTISYEQYF
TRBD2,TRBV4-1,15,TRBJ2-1,TGCGCCAGCAGCCCCACTAGCGGGAGAATCAATGAGCAGTTCTTC,CASSPTSGRINEQFF
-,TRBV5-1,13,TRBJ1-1,TGCGCCAGCAGCTCCCCAGGTGTCACTGAAGCTTTCTTT,CASSSPGVTEAFF
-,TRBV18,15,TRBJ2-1,TGTGCCAGCTCACTTAGCTCTAGCTCCGACAATGAGCAGTTCTTC,CASSLSSSSDNEQFF
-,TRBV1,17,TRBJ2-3,TGCACCAGCAGCCAAGAGTGGCTAGCGGAGGCCACAGATACGCAGTATTTT,CTSSQEWLAEATDTQYF
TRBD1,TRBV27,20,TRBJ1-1,TGTGCCAGCAGCCGGTACCGGGACAGGGGGCAAGTTTTAACGAACACTGAAGCTTTCTTT,CASSRYRDRGQVLTNTEAFF
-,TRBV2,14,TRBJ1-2,TGTGCCAGCACCCGGGAAGGGGGATCCTATGGCTACACCTTC,CASTREGGSYGYTF
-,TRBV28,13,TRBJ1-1,TGTGCCAGCAGCCCGGACTGGAACACTGAAGCTTTCTTT,CASSPDWNTEAFF
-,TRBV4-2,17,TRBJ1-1,TGTGCCAGCAGCCAAGATTCCGCAGGGGCGCGAAACACTGAAGCTTTCTTT,CASSQDSAGARNTEAFF
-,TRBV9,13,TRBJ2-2,TGTGCCAGCAGCATAAGCGGGACCGGGGAGCTGTTTTTT,CASSISGTGELFF